This T cell receptor (beta chain) is drawn from a study of early T cells in non-severe SARS-CoV-2 infection. For the study at large: Chains were not paired, and sequencing was done on bulk RNA from unsorted whole blood. Findings and limits, study-wide: Matching with VDJdb favored anti-spike CD8 responses (missing private and CD4 specificities).

Regarding this clonotype: As yet, its antigen is unknown.

The CDR3 consists of 13 residues. Trimming took 11 bases from V and 4 from J, leaving 15 bases between them. Germline CDR1 MNHNS, CDR2 SASEGT. The TCR library protocol attached unique molecular identifiers to the individual cDNA molecules. From the 5' RACE reads, TCRdb called clonotypes with MiXCR, one entry per CDR3 protein. In the table there are approximately 57,000 distinct CDR3 sequences, approximately 12% of which are singletons. The sample taken for sequencing was whole blood. The chain employs TRBV6-1 and TRBJ2-1; a possible D gene is TRBD1 (6 bases). The TCR was taken from an adult who was a healthcare worker with PCR-confirmed SARS-CoV-2 infection or an uninfected control (not recorded which). The CDR3 region is CAGRDTDYNEQFF. The CDR3 DNA reads as TGTGCCGGCCGGGACACCGATTACAATGAGCAGTTCTTC.